The 17 T cell receptor beta chains presented below share a single source sample, sequenced in a study of identical twins. Using its own MiXCR run on the 5' RACE reads, TCRdb lists one record per CDR3 protein. The data contain about 660,000 distinct CDR3 sequences, roughly 8% of them singletons. The same data also went into a second study, on yellow fever vaccine responses in identical twins.

Material: PBMCs. These receptor sequences come from a woman under 30 in good health.

The chain is built from TRBV15 and TRBJ2-3, with 7 bases matching TRBD2. The ends lost 1 base at V and 4 bases at J; junction bases unmatched: 8. The CDR3 runs 16 residues. Germline CDR1 reads LNHNV; CDR2 reads YYDKDF (reference sequence). The CDR3, as DNA: TGTGCCACCAGCAGAGTCAAAACTAGCGTGGCAGATACGCAGTATTTT. Translating gives CATSRVKTSVADTQYF.

This clonotype has a handful of counts. The chain is built from TRBV11-2 and TRBJ2-7; TRBD2 agrees at 8 bases. V gave up 5 bases and J gave up 2 bases; unmatched junction bases: 14. Germline CDR1 and CDR2: SGHAT and FQNNGV. The CDR3 consists of 17 residues. This CDR3 reads CASSQLRGAGVAYEQYF. The CDR3 region has the DNA TGTGCCAGCAGCCAACTTAGGGGAGCGGGAGTGGCCTACGAGCAGTACTTC.

This clonotype was counted between two and nine times. V is TRBV27 and J is TRBJ1-2, with 7 bases matching TRBD1. Germline assignment: CDR1 MNHEY and CDR2 SMNVEV (reference sequence). CDR3 length: 15 amino acids. The V gene end was trimmed by 0 bases and the J gene end by 4 bases; junction bases not matched to a gene: 5. CDR3 DNA sequence: TGTGCCAGCAGTTTATCGGGTCAGGGGGGCTATGGCTACACCTTC. Amino acids: CASSLSGQGGYGYTF.

V and J are TRBV20-1 and TRBJ2-5, with D possibly TRBD1 on 5 matching bases. The CDR3 is 14 residues long. Germline-derived CDR1 and CDR2 are DFQATT and SNEGSKA (reference sequence). V lost 2 bases to trimming and J lost 1 base, with 11 bases between them. The CDR3 loop reads CSARTGFGQETQYF. CDR3 coding DNA: TGCAGTGCTAGAACAGGATTCGGCCAAGAGACCCAGTACTTC.

The chain employs TRBV7-2 and TRBJ2-3, with D uncertain. Germline V gene lookup returns CDR1 SGHTA and CDR2 FQGNSA. V lost 5 bases and J 9 bases, leaving 6 bases between the germline ends. The CDR3 sequence is 10 residues long. CDR3 region: CASSGRTQYF. The CDR3 DNA reads TGTGCCAGCAGCGGACGAACGCAGTATTTT.

This clonotype was seen a few times. The J gene is TRBJ2-3, the V gene TRBV20-1; 7 bases agree with TRBD1. CDR3 size: 16 residues. Germline-derived CDR1 and CDR2 are DFQATT and SNEGSKA (reference sequence). With V trimmed by 5 bases and J by 3 bases, 14 bases remained unmatched. CDR3 protein: CSAPRVGDRATDTQYF. CDR3 nucleotides: TGCAGTGCTCCGAGGGTCGGTGACAGGGCTACAGATACGCAGTATTTT.

On this clonotype: A much larger clonotype is one base distant, so this may be a read error. The chain links TRBV12-3 or TRBV12-4 to TRBJ1-5; D is undetermined. The CDR3 covers 15 residues. V shed 3 bases and J shed 5 bases, with 14 bases lying between them. CDR3 DNA: TGTGCCAGCAGTTTTTCCGACTCTTTCGATCAGCCCCAGCATTTT. As protein: CASSFSDSFDQPQHF.

The chain carries TRBV19 and TRBJ1-5, with D unresolved. V lost 0 bases and J 0 bases, leaving 3 bases between the germline ends. The V gene's germline CDR1 is LNHDA and CDR2 SQIVND (reference sequence). This CDR3 has 14 amino acids. CDR3 in amino acids: CASSIDGSNQPQHF. The CDR3 DNA reads TGTGCCAGTAGTATAGACGGTAGCAATCAGCCCCAGCATTTT.

The chain combines TRBV29-1 with TRBJ2-5, with 9 nucleotides matching TRBD1. The germline V gene has CDR1 SQVTM and CDR2 ANQGSEA. This CDR3 is 13 amino acids long. With 7 bases clipped from V and 4 bases from J, the junction kept 7 bases outside the gene matches. Here the CDR3 reads CSAHPGQGETQYF. CDR3 nucleotides: TGCAGCGCCCATCCGGGACAGGGAGAGACCCAGTACTTC.

This clonotype was detected only a few times. The chain uses TRBV2 and TRBJ2-2; D gene unclear. V lost 4 bases to trimming and J lost 6 bases, with 12 bases between them. There are 14 residues in the CDR3. CDR1 is SNHLY and CDR2 is FYNNEI in the germline V gene. Here the CDR3 DNA reads TGTGCCAGCAGTGTCGCCCTGGCGCCCGGGGAGCTGTTTTTT. As protein: CASSVALAPGELFF.

The chain recombines TRBV4-1 with TRBJ2-7; maybe TRBD1 (6 bases). This CDR3 has 14 amino acids. V was clipped by 0 bases and J by 9 bases, with 15 bases between them. The germline V gene encodes CDR1 MGHRA and CDR2 YSYEKL. This CDR3 reads CASSQEGTPDGQYF. The CDR3, as DNA: TGCGCCAGCAGCCAAGAAGGGACACCCGATGGGCAGTACTTC.

This clonotype was seen repeatedly, ten times or more. The chain couples TRBV3-1 to TRBJ2-1; 9 nucleotides match TRBD2. CDR1 is LGHDT, CDR2 YNNKEL, per germline (reference sequence). The CDR3 covers 15 residues. J was trimmed by 7 bases and V by 4 bases; bases with no gene match: 8. The CDR3 bases are TGTGCCAGCAGCCGTGTAGCGGGGGCCGAAAATGAGCAGTTCTTC. It yields the protein CASSRVAGAENEQFF.

This clonotype was counted only a few times. The chain employs TRBV2 and TRBJ1-3; no reliable D call. V lost 7 bases and J 1 base, leaving 8 bases between the germline ends. CDR1 SNHLY and CDR2 FYNNEI come from the germline V gene. The CDR3 has 13 amino acids. The DNA for the CDR3 is TGTGCCAGCATTGGCGGGTCTGGAAACACCATATATTTT. The encoded protein is CASIGGSGNTIYF.

This clonotype appeared a few times. The chain recombines TRBV6-6 with TRBJ1-2; D is unresolved. The CDR3 extends over 11 amino acids. V was clipped by 6 bases and J by 7 bases, with 9 bases between them. CDR1 is MNHNY and CDR2 is SVGAGI in the germline V gene (reference sequence). The CDR3 spells CASRGGVGYTF. CDR3 nucleotide sequence: TGTGCCAGCAGGGGCGGAGTTGGCTACACCTTC.

This chain connects TRBV5-8 to TRBJ2-1; D gene uncertain. The CDR3 loop spans 15 amino acids. Germline loops: CDR1 SGHTS, CDR2 YDEGEE. Trimming stripped 1 base from V and 0 bases from J, with 8 bases between. CDR3 loop: CASSLLALSYNEQFF. In DNA, the CDR3 is TGTGCCAGCAGCTTGCTGGCCCTCTCCTACAATGAGCAGTTCTTC.

This sequence joins TRBV6-2 or TRBV6-3 and TRBJ2-3, with D possibly TRBD2 on 5 matching bases. The CDR3 covers 15 residues. Germline CDR1 reads MNHEY; CDR2 reads SVGEGT. V was cut by 7 bases and J by 0 bases, with 14 bases left in between. CDR3 sequence (DNA): TGTGCCAGCACTTTATCAGCGGCTAGCACAGATACGCAGTATTTT. This translates into CASTLSAASTDTQYF.

The V and J genes are TRBV5-5 and TRBJ2-1; D uncertain. The CDR3 is made up of 13 amino acids. V lost 6 bases and J 0 bases, leaving 7 bases between the germline ends. Germline V gene lookup returns CDR1 SGHKS and CDR2 YYEKEE (reference sequence). The CDR3 reads CASIGISYNEQFF. The CDR3 region has the DNA TGTGCCAGCATTGGGATCTCCTACAATGAGCAGTTCTTC.